This T cell receptor beta chain was sequenced during a study of cytomegalovirus exposure and HLA in healthy donors. Amplification used 60 Vbeta primers and 13 Jbeta primers. TCRdb's table, derived via immunoSEQ multiplex PCR, lists solely in-frame clones and lacks some. The sample records approximately 150,000 clones, 77% being singletons. Unmatched junction bases numbered 11, after V lost 4 bases and J lost 1 base. This CDR3 is 19 amino acids long. Per the germline V gene, CDR1 is MNHNS and CDR2 is SASEGT. Sequencing was performed on PBMCs. The chain carries TRBV6-1 and TRBJ2-7, with 15 bases matching TRBD2. The TCR comes from a female donor in good health and CMV-seronegative. CDR3 region: CASSGSGTSGRRVSYEQYF. The CDR3 nucleotides are TGTGCCAGCAGTGGCTCTGGGACTAGCGGGAGGCGGGTTTCCTACGAGCAGTACTTC.